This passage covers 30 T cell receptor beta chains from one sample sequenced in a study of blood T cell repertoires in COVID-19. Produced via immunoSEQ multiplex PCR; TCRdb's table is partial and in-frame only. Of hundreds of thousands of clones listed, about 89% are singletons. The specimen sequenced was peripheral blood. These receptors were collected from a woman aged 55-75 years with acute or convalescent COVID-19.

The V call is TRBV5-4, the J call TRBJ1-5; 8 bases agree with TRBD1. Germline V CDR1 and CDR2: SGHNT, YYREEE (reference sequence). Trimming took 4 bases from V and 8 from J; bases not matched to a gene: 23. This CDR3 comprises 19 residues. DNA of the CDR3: TGTGCCAGCAGCCACGATTATTCGGGGACAGGTTTAATTGGGGAGCCCCAGCATTTT. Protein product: CASSHDYSGTGLIGEPQHF.

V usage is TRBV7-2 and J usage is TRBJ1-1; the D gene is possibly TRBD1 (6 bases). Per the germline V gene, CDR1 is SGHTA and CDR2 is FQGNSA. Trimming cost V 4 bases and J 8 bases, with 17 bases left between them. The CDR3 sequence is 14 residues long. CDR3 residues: CASSSLGGFREAFF. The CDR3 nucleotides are TGTGCCAGCAGCTCGCTAGGGGGTTTTCGAGAAGCTTTCTTT.

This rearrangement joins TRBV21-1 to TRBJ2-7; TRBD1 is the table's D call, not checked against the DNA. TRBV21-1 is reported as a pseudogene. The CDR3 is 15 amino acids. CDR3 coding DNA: TGTGCCACCGGGACAGGGCCCACGAGCTCCTACGAGCAGTACTTC. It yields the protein CATGTGPTSSYEQYF.

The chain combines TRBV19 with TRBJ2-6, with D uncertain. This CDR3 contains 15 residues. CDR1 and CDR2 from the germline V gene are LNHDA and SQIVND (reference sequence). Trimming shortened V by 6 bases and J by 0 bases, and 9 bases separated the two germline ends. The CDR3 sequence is CASRTTPSGANVLTF. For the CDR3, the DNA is TGTGCCAGTAGGACGACACCCTCTGGGGCCAACGTCCTGACTTTC.

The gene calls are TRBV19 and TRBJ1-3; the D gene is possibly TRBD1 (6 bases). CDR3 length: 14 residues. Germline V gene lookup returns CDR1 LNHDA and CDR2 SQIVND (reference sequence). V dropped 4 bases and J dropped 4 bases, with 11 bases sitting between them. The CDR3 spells CASSTTGRGNTIYF. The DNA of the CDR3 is TGTGCCAGTAGTACAACAGGGAGAGGAAACACCATATATTTT.

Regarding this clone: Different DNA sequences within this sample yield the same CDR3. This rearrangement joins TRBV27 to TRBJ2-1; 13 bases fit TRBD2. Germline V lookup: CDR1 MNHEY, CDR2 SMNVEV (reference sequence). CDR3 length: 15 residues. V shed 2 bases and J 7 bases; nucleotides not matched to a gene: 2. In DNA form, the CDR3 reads TGTGCCAGCAGTTTACGACTAGCGGGAGGAAATGAGCAGTTCTTC. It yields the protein CASSLRLAGGNEQFF.

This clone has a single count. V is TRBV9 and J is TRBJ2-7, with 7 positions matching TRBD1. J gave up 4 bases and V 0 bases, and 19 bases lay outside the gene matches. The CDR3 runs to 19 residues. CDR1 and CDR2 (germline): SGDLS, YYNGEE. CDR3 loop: CASSVGTGTAGSMAYEQYF. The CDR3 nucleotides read TGTGCCAGCAGCGTAGGAACTGGGACAGCTGGGTCGATGGCTTACGAGCAGTACTTC.

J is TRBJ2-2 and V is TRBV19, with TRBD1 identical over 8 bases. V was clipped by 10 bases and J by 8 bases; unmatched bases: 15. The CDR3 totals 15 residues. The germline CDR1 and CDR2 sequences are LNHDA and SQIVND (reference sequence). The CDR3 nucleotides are TGTGCCACTTCCCCCCGGACAGGGAATTCGGGGGAGCTGTTTTTT. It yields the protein CATSPRTGNSGELFF.

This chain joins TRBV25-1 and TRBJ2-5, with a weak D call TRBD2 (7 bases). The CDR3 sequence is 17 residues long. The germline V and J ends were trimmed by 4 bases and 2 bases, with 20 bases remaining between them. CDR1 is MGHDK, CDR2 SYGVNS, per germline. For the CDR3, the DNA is TGTGCCAGCAGTGGCGCCCGATGGAGGGGGGGACAAGAGACCCAGTACTTC. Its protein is CASSGARWRGGQETQYF.

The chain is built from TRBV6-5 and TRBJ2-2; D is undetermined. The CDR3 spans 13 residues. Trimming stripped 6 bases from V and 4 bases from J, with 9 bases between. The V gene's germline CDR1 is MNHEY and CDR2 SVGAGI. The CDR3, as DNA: TGTGCCAGCAGGACACAACCCACCGGGGAGCTGTTTTTT. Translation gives CASRTQPTGELFF.

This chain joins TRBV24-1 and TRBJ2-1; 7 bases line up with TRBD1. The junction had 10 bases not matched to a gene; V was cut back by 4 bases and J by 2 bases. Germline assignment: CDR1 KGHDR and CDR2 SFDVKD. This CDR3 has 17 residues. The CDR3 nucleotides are TGTGCCACCAGTGACCGACCGGGACAGATCCCCTACAATGAGCAGTTCTTC. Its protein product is CATSDRPGQIPYNEQFF.

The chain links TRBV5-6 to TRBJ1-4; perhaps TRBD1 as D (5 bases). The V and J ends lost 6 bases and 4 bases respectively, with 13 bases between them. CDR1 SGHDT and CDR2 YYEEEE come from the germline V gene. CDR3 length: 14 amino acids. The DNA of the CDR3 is TGTGCCAGCAATAGGGGCGGCGATAATGAAAAACTGTTTTTT. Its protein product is CASNRGGDNEKLFF.

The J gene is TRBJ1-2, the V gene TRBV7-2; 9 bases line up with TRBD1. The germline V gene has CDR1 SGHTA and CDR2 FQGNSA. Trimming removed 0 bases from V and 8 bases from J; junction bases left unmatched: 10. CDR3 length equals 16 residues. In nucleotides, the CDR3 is TGTGCCAGCAGCTTAGCGAGAGGGACAGGGTATGGCGGCTACACCTTC. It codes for CASSLARGTGYGGYTF.

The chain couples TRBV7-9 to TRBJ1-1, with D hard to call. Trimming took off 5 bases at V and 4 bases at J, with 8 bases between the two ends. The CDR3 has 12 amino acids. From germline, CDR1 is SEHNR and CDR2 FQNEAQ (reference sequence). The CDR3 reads CASSVPGTEAFF. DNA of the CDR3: TGTGCCAGCAGCGTCCCCGGCACTGAAGCTTTCTTT.

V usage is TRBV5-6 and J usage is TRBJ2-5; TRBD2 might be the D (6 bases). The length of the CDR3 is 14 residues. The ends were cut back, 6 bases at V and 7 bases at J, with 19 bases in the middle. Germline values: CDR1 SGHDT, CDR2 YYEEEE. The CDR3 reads CASTASAQGGTQYF. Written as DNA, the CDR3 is TGTGCCAGCACCGCCTCGGCGCAGGGAGGGACCCAGTACTTC.

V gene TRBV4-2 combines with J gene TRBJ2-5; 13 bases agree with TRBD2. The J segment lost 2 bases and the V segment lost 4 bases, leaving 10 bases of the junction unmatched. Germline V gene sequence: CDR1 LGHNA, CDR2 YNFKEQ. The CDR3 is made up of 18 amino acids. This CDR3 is CASSRAVGLAGFQETQYF. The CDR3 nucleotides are TGTGCCAGCAGCCGAGCCGTGGGACTAGCGGGGTTTCAAGAGACCCAGTACTTC.

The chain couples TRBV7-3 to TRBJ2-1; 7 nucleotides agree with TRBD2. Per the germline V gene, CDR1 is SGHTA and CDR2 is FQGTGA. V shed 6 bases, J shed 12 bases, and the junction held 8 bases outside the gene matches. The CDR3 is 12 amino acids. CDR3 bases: TGTGCCAGCAGTCCTAGCGGTACGGTGCAGTTCTTC. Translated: CASSPSGTVQFF.

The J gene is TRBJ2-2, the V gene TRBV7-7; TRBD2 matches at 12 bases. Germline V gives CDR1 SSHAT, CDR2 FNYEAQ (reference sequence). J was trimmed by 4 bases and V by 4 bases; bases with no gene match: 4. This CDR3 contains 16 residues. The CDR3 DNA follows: TGTGCCAGCAGCTCACTAGCGGGGGGTCCCACCGGGGAGCTGTTTTTT. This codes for CASSSLAGGPTGELFF.

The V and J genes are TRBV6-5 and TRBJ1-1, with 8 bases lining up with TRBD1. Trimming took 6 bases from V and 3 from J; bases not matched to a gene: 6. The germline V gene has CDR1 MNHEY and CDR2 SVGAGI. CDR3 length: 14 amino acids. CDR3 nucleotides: TGTGCCAGCAGACCGGGACAGGAGTACACTGAAGCTTTCTTT. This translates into CASRPGQEYTEAFF.

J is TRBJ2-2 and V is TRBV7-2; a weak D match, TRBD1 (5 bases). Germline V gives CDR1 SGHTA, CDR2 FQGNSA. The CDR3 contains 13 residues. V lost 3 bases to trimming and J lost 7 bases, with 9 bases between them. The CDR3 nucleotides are TGTGCCAGCAGCTTTCAGGGTGGCGGGGAGCTGTTTTTT. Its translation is CASSFQGGGELFF. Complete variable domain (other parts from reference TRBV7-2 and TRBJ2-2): GAGVSQSPSNKVTEKGKDVELRCDPISGHTALYWYRQSLGQGLEFLIYFQGNSAPDKSGLPSDRFSAERTGGSVSTLTIQRTQQEDSAVYLCASSFQGGGELFFGEGSRLTVL.

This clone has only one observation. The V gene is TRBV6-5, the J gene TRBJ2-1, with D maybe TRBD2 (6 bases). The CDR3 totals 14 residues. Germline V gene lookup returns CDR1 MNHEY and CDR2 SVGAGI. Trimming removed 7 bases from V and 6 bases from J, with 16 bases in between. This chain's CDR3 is CASTLFGSGNEQFF. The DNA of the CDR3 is TGTGCCAGCACTTTGTTCGGGAGTGGCAATGAGCAGTTCTTC.

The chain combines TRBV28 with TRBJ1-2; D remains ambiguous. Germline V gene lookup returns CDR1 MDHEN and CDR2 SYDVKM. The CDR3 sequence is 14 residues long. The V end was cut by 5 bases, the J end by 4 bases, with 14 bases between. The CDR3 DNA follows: TGTGCCAGCAGTCCGGGGTCGGAGGGCTATGGCTACACCTTC. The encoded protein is CASSPGSEGYGYTF.

The CDR3 DNA sequence: TGTGCCAGCAGCGCTGCGTTTGCCAGGGGACAGACAGATACGCAGTATTTT. Amino acid sequence: CASSAAFARGQTDTQYF. V gene TRBV9 combines with J gene TRBJ2-3; the match to TRBD1 covers 7 bases. Trimming cost V 3 bases and J 3 bases; bases outside gene matches: 13. Germline values: CDR1 SGDLS, CDR2 YYNGEE. This CDR3 spans 17 amino acids.

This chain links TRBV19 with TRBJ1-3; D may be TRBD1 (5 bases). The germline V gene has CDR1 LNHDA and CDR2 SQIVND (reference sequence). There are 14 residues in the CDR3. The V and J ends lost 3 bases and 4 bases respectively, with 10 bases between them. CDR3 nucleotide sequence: TGTGCCAGTAGTATCGTTGACAGCGGAAACACCATATATTTT. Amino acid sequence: CASSIVDSGNTIYF.

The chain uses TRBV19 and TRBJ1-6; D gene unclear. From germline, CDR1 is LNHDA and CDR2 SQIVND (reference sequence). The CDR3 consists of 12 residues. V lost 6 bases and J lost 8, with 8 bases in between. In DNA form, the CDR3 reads TGTGCCAGTAGACAGCGGTATTCACCCCTCCACTTT. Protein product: CASRQRYSPLHF.

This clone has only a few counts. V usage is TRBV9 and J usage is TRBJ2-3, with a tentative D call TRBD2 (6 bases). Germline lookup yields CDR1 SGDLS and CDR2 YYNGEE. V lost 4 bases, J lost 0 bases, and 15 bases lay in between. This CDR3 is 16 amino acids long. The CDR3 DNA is TGTGCCAGCAGCCCTCGGGGGAGCGGTAGCACAGATACGCAGTATTTT. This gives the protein CASSPRGSGSTDTQYF.

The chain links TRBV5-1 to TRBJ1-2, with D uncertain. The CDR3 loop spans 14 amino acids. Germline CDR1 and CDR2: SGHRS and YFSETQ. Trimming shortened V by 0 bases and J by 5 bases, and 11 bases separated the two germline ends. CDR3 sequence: CASSLDRFVYGYTF. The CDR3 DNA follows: TGCGCCAGCAGCTTGGACAGATTCGTTTATGGCTACACCTTC.

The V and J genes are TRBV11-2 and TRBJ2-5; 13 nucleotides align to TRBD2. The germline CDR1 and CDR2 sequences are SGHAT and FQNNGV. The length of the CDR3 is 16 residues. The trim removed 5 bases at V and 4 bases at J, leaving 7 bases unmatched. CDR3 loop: CASSLGLAGSRETQYF. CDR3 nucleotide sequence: TGTGCCAGCAGCCTGGGACTAGCGGGGTCACGAGAGACCCAGTACTTC.

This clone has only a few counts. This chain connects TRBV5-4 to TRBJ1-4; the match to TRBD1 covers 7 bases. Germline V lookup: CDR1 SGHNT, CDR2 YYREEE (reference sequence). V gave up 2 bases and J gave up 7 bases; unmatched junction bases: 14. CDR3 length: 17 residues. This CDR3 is CASSFGRQGVGSEKLFF. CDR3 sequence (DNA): TGTGCCAGCAGCTTTGGAAGACAGGGAGTGGGTAGTGAAAAACTGTTTTTT.

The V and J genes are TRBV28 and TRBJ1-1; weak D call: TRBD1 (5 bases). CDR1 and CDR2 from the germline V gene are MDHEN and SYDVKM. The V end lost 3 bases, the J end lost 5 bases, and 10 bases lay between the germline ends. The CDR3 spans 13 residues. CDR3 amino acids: CASSLGPRTEAFF. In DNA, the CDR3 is TGTGCCAGCAGTTTGGGGCCGCGGACTGAAGCTTTCTTT.